Reported below is one TCR beta chain. The data belong to a study of blood T cell repertoires in COVID-19. This CDR3 region has 13 residues. Trimming pared 1 base from V and 7 bases from J, leaving 8 bases between. Germline CDR1 and CDR2: LGHDT and YNNKEL (reference sequence). Some clones are missing from TCRdb's copy, which holds only in-frame ones; the method was immunoSEQ multiplex PCR. The sample carries 85,000 to 130,000 clones, 76% recorded once. This clonotype was obtained from a man older than 75 with COVID-19, enrolled during active disease. The rearrangement uses TRBV3-1 (or the pseudogene TRBV3-2) and TRBJ2-1; maybe TRBD2 (6 bases). Sequencing used peripheral blood. CDR3 sequence (DNA): TGTGCCAGCAGCCAAGGACTAGTGAATGAGCAGTTCTTC. Its protein product is CASSQGLVNEQFF.